The 20 T cell receptor beta chains below were found in one sample sequenced in a study of T cell repertoires in cytomegalovirus infection. TCRdb reanalysed the reads using MiXCR and keeps one entry per CDR3 protein. The data show 200,000 or so distinct CDR3 sequences, with roughly 27% seen just once and 30% to 35% held by the top ten. The sequenced material came from PBMCs. Receptors were obtained from a human donor in good health (CMV status not recorded). Some clones in this sample may be carry-over from other donors' samples.

This clonotype was detected many times. The chain recombines TRBV7-2 with TRBJ2-3; TRBD1 matches 7 bases. The CDR3 length is 13 residues. V lost 5 bases and J lost 4; bases outside the gene matches: 3. Per germline, CDR1 SGHTA and CDR2 FQGNSA. The CDR3 region is CASSATGADTQYF. CDR3 sequence (DNA): TGTGCCAGCAGCGCCACAGGGGCAGATACGCAGTATTTT.

This clonotype was observed a handful of times. V usage is TRBV4-2 and J usage is TRBJ2-1; D not certain. The V gene lost 0 bases and the J gene lost 5 bases, with 14 bases spanning the gap. CDR3 length: 16 amino acids. The germline V gene encodes CDR1 LGHNA and CDR2 YNFKEQ. CDR3 protein: CASSQERGFGNNEQFF. The CDR3 DNA reads as TGTGCCAGCAGCCAAGAACGTGGGTTTGGAAACAATGAGCAGTTCTTC.

The chain carries TRBV20-1 and TRBJ1-1; D not resolved. Germline loops: CDR1 DFQATT, CDR2 SNEGSKA (reference sequence). The CDR3 is 13 amino acids. Trimming removed 8 bases from V and 0 bases from J, with 13 bases in between. The CDR3 is CSLSAPVNTEAFF. The CDR3 DNA follows: TGCAGTCTTAGTGCCCCCGTGAACACTGAAGCTTTCTTT.

This chain connects TRBV11-2 to TRBJ2-6; tentative D call: TRBD1 (6 bases). This CDR3 has 16 residues. Germline V gene sequence: CDR1 SGHAT, CDR2 FQNNGV. The V end was cut by 4 bases, the J end by 4 bases, with 14 bases between. CDR3 loop: CASSSWGPGGANVLTF. The CDR3 DNA sequence: TGTGCCAGCAGCTCATGGGGGCCTGGCGGGGCCAACGTCCTGACTTTC. The whole variable domain, filled in from reference TRBV11-2 and TRBJ2-6, reads EAGVAQSPRYKIIEKRQSVAFWCNPISGHATLYWYQQILGQGPKLLIQFQNNGVVDDSQLPKDRFSAERLKGVDSTLKIQPAKLEDSAVYLCASSSWGPGGANVLTFGAGSRLTVL.

The chain combines TRBV28 with TRBJ1-1; possible D gene TRBD1, 6 bases. The V gene lost 7 bases and the J gene lost 1 base, with 10 bases spanning the gap. The CDR3 totals 13 residues. Germline CDR1 reads MDHEN; CDR2 reads SYDVKM. CDR3: CASIGGGNTEAFF. Here the CDR3 DNA reads TGTGCCAGCATTGGAGGGGGGAACACTGAAGCTTTCTTT.

This sequence joins TRBV11-3 and TRBJ2-2; D not resolved. This CDR3 has 14 residues. Deletions cut 5 bases from V and 5 bases from J, with 12 bases between. The V gene's germline CDR1 is SGHNT and CDR2 YENEEA. In DNA, the CDR3 is TGTGCCAGCAGCCTCACGCGTAGTACCGGGGAGCTGTTTTTT. Protein sequence: CASSLTRSTGELFF.

This clonotype was found many times. The chain uses TRBV29-1 and TRBJ1-1; 10 bases are a match to TRBD1. Germline trimming cut 1 base from V and 4 bases from J; bases unmatched to any gene: 0. The CDR3 length is 13 residues. Germline V gene sequence: CDR1 SQVTM, CDR2 ANQGSEA. CDR3 region: CSVEGQGATEAFF. Here the CDR3 DNA reads TGCAGCGTTGAAGGACAGGGGGCCACTGAAGCTTTCTTT.

In its sample, this clonotype was seen a few times. The chain joins TRBV7-2 to TRBJ1-3; 9 nucleotides agree with TRBD1. Unmatched junction bases numbered 6, after V lost 5 bases and J lost 4 bases. This CDR3 is built from 15 residues. Germline V gene data show CDR1 as SGHTA and CDR2 as FQGNSA. DNA for the CDR3: TGTGCCAGCAGCCCGGGGACAGGGCCCGGAAACACCATATATTTT. Protein: CASSPGTGPGNTIYF.

The J gene is TRBJ2-3, the V gene TRBV12-3 or TRBV12-4; D uncertain. The CDR3 extends over 18 amino acids. Trimming removed 5 bases at V and 0 bases at J, with 21 bases between. The CDR3 reads CASSGPDWSGPSTDTQYF. The CDR3 coding sequence is TGTGCCAGCAGTGGACCAGACTGGTCGGGTCCTAGCACAGATACGCAGTATTTT.

This chain connects TRBV7-2 to TRBJ1-1; 8 nucleotides line up with TRBD1. The CDR3 covers 15 residues. V shed 5 bases and J 10 bases; nucleotides not matched to a gene: 15. Per germline, CDR1 SGHTA and CDR2 FQGNSA. This CDR3 is CASSPWEQGEIGAFF. CDR3 DNA: TGTGCCAGCAGCCCGTGGGAACAGGGGGAGATTGGAGCTTTCTTT.

This clonotype has just a few counts. The CDR3 region is CASSSITTGFRQPQHF. In DNA, the CDR3 is TGTGCCAGCAGCTCAATTACCACAGGGTTCCGGCAGCCCCAGCATTTT. This sequence joins TRBV6-1 and TRBJ1-5, with D maybe TRBD1 (6 bases). V lost 6 bases, J lost 7 bases, and 22 bases lay in between. CDR1 and CDR2 from the germline V gene are MNHNS and SASEGT. The CDR3 covers 16 residues.

This clonotype was seen a few times. The chain joins TRBV6-1 to TRBJ2-7; possibly TRBD2 for D (6 bases). This CDR3 has 13 amino acids. V was cut by 4 bases and J by 2 bases, with 9 bases left in between. Germline V lookup: CDR1 MNHNS, CDR2 SASEGT. The CDR3 DNA follows: TGTGCCAGCAGTGTCGTAGCGGCCTACGAGCAGTACTTC. Amino acids: CASSVVAAYEQYF.

The table lists this clonotype with a few counts. The J gene is TRBJ1-1, the V gene TRBV2; D is perhaps TRBD1 (5 bases). V was pared by 0 bases and J by 6 bases, with 14 bases between. CDR1 is SNHLY, CDR2 FYNNEI, per germline. The CDR3 has 15 residues. For the CDR3, the DNA is TGTGCCAGCAGTGAAGCCGGAGGGGTGGTCGCTGAAGCTTTCTTT. Translation gives CASSEAGGVVAEAFF.

This clonotype was found a few times. The genes are TRBV5-6 and TRBJ1-2; D gene unclear. This CDR3 has 17 residues. Trimming pared 0 bases from V and 2 bases from J, leaving 17 bases between. The V gene's germline CDR1 is SGHDT and CDR2 YYEEEE. The CDR3 DNA sequence: TGTGCCAGCAGCTTGGGGGAAGTCAGGCGTCAAAACTATGGCTACACCTTC. Translated, it gives CASSLGEVRRQNYGYTF.

A note on this clonotype: Sequence at one end of the junction differs from germline and may be a read error. This rearrangement joins TRBV7-6 to TRBJ1-1, with 8 bases aligning to TRBD1. Germline CDR1 is SGHVS and CDR2 is FNYEAQ. The CDR3 sequence is 13 residues long. CDR3 sequence (DNA): TGTGCTAGCAGCCCCGGCAGGGGGCACGTTGCTTTCTTT. It is translated as CASSPGRGHVAFF.

The rearrangement links TRBV2 to TRBJ2-5; D perhaps matches TRBD1 (5 bases). This CDR3 has 14 amino acids. The ends were cut back, 7 bases at V and 0 bases at J, with 12 bases in the middle. Germline V lookup: CDR1 SNHLY, CDR2 FYNNEI. The CDR3, as DNA: TGTGCCAGCAATTTTTTGACAGACCAAGAGACCCAGTACTTC. Translation: CASNFLTDQETQYF.

Only a few counts were recorded for this clonotype. The V and J genes are TRBV10-3 and TRBJ1-2, with 7 bases lining up with TRBD1. The V and J ends lost 8 bases and 8 bases, in that order; junction bases with no gene match: 14. The CDR3 is 14 residues long. CDR1 ENHRY and CDR2 SYGVKD come from the germline V gene. CDR3: CAIGDLQGINGYTF. The CDR3 coding sequence is TGTGCCATCGGGGATTTACAGGGGATAAACGGCTACACCTTC.

Concerning this clonotype itself: A much larger clone differs from this one at a single base, so this may be a read error. The V gene is TRBV7-8, the J gene TRBJ2-3; TRBD1 agrees at 7 bases. From germline, CDR1 is SGHVS and CDR2 FQNEAQ. The CDR3 consists of 14 residues. The DNA of the CDR3 is TGTGCCAGCAGCACCCTAGGGGGCAAAGATACGCATTATTTT. Translation gives CASSTLGGKDTHYF.

This clonotype was recorded a few times. V is TRBV10-3 and J is TRBJ2-1, with 9 bases fitting TRBD1. V dropped 9 bases and J dropped 5; count of bases not matched to a gene: 14. Germline-derived CDR1 and CDR2 are ENHRY and SYGVKD. CDR3 size: 16 residues. As DNA, the CDR3 is TGTGCCATAACCCCCACCGGGACAGGGATCGACAATGAGCAGTTCTTC. The encoded protein is CAITPTGTGIDNEQFF.

The chain combines TRBV7-2 with TRBJ1-2; D remains ambiguous. V shed 2 bases and J shed 7 bases, with 14 bases lying between them. Germline CDR1 and CDR2: SGHTA and FQGNSA. CDR3 length: 14 residues. CDR3 loop: CASSLSPKISGYTF. CDR3 sequence (DNA): TGTGCCAGCAGCTTAAGCCCGAAAATCAGTGGCTACACCTTC.